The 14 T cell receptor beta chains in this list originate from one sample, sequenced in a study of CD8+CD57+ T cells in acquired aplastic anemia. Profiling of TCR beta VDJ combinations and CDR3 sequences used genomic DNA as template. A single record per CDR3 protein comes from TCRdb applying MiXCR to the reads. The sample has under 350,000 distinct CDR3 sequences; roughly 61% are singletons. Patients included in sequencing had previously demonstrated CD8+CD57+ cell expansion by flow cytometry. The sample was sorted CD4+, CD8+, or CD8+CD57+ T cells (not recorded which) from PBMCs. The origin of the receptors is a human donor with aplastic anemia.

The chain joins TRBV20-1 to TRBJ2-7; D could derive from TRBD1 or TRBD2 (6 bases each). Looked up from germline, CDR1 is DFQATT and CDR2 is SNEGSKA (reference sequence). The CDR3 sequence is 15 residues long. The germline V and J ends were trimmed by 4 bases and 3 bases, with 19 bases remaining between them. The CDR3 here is CSAKDRFGSFYEQYF. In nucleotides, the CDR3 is TGCAGTGCTAAGGACAGATTCGGGAGTTTCTACGAGCAGTACTTC.

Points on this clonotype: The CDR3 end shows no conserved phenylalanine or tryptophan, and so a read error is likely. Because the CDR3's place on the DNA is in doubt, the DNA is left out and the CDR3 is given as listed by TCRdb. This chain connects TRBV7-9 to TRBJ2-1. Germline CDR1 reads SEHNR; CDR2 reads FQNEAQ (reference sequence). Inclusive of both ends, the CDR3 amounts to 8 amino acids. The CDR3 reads CASSPTAK.

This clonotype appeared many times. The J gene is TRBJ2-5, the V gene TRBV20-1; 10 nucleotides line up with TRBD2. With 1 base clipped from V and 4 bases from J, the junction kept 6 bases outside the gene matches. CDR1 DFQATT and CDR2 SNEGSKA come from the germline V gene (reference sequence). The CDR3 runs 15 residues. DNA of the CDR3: TGCAGTGCTAGAGGGCCAGCGGGAGGGCCAGAGACCCAGTACTTC. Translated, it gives CSARGPAGGPETQYF.

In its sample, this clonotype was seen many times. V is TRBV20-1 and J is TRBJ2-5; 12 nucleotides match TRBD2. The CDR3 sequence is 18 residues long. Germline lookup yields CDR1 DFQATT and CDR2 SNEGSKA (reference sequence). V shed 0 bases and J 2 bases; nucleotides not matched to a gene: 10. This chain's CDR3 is CSARDFGLAGWGQETQYF. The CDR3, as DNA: TGCAGTGCTAGAGATTTCGGACTAGCGGGATGGGGTCAAGAGACCCAGTACTTC.

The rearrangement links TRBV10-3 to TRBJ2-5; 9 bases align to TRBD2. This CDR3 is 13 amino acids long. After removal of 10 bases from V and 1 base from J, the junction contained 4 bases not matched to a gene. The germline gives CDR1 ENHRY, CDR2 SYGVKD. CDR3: CASRLAVQETQYF. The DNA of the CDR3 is TGTGCCAGCAGACTAGCGGTCCAAGAGACCCAGTACTTC.

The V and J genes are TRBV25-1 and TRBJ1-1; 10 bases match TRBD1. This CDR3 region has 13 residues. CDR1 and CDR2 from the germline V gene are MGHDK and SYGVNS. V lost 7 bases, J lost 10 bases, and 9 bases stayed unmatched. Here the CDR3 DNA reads TGTGCCAGCACCTCCGGCCGGGACAGGGGAGCTTTCTTT. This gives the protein CASTSGRDRGAFF.

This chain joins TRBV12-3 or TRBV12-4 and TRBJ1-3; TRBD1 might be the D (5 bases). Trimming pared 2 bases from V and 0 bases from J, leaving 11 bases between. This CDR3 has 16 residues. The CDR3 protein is CASSLSGRRSGNTIYF. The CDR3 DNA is TGTGCCAGCAGTTTATCGGGGCGCCGCTCTGGAAACACCATATATTTT.

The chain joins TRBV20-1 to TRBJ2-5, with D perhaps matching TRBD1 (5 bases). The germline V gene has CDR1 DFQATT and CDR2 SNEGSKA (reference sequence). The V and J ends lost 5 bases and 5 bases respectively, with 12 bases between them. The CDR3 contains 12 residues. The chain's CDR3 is CSAPSGRETQYF. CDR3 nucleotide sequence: TGCAGTGCTCCTTCAGGGCGGGAGACCCAGTACTTC.

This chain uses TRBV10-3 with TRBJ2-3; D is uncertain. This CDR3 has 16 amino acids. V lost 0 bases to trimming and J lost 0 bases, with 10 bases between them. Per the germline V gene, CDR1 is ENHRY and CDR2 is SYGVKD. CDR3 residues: CAISESALTSTDTQYF. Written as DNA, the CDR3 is TGTGCCATCAGTGAGTCGGCACTTACGAGCACAGATACGCAGTATTTT.

Here the CDR3 reads CASSVRAGGGEQYF. In nucleotides, the CDR3 is TGTGCCAGCAGCGTCAGGGCAGGGGGCGGCGAGCAGTACTTC. The rearrangement joins TRBV9 to TRBJ2-7; TRBD1 aligns across 8 bases. V lost 2 bases to trimming and J lost 6 bases; unmatched junction nucleotides: 7. CDR1 and CDR2 (germline): SGDLS, YYNGEE. The CDR3 is 14 amino acids. The full variable domain, completed using reference TRBV9 and TRBJ2-7, is DSGVTQTPKHLITATGQRVTLRCSPRSGDLSVYWYQQSLDQGLQFLIQYYNGEERAKGNILERFSAQQFPDLHSELNLSSLELGDSALYFCASSVRAGGGEQYFGPGTRLTVT.

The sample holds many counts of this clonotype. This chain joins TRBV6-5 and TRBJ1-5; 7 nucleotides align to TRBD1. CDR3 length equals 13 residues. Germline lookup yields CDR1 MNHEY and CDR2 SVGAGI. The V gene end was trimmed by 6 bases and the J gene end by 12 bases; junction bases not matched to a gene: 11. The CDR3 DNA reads TGTGCCAGCAGGAAGGGACAGCGTGAGAACCAGCATTTT. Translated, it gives CASRKGQRENQHF.

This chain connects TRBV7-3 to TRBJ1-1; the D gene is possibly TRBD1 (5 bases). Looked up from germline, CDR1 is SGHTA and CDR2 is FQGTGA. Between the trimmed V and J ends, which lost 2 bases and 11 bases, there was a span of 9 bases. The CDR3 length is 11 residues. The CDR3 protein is CASSLAGKAFF. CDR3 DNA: TGTGCCAGCAGCTTAGCAGGGAAGGCTTTCTTT.

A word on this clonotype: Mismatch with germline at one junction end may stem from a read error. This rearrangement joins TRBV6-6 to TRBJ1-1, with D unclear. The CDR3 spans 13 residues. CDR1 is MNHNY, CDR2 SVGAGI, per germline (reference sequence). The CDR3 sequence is CASSYSIPDEAFF. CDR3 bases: TGTGCCAGCAGTTACTCGATTCCAGACGAAGCTTTCTTC.

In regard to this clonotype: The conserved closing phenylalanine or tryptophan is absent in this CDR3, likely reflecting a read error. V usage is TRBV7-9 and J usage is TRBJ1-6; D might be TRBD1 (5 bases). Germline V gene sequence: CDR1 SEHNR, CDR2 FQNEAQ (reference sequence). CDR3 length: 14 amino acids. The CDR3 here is CASGFEGLNSPLHS. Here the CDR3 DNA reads TGTGCCAGCGGCTTCGAGGGGCTGAATTCACCCCTCCACTCT.